This TCR beta chain came from a study of blood T cell repertoires in COVID-19. TCRdb's table, derived via immunoSEQ multiplex PCR, lists solely in-frame clones and lacks some. The sample has some 320,000 clones; 80% to 90% are singletons. Between the trimmed V and J ends, which lost 3 bases and 6 bases, there was a span of 14 bases. Germline-derived CDR1 and CDR2 are KGHSH and LQKENI. This CDR3 region has 14 residues. Participants reported their clinical history, and cohort assignment relied on those reports. In Cohort 3, a recovered donor had either two negative PCRs, clearance, or symptom resolution.

The sequence derives from a woman younger than 45 who had recovered from COVID-19. The material sequenced was PBMCs or T cells enriched from blood (not recorded which). The V gene is TRBV18, the J gene TRBJ1-1; D remains unclear. CDR3 DNA sequence: TGTGCCAGCTCACCGGCCGGTACTGACTCTGAAGCTTTCTTT. Translation gives CASSPAGTDSEAFF.